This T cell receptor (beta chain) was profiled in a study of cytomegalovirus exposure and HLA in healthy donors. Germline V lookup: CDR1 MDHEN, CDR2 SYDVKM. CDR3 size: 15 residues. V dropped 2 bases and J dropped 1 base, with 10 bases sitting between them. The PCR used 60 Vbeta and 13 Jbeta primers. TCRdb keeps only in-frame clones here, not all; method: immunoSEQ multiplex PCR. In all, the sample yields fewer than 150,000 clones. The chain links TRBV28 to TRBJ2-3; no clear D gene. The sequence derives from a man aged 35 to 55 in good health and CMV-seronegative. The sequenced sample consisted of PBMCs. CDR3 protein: CASSLGDKGTDTQYF. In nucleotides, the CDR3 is TGTGCCAGCAGTTTAGGTGACAAGGGCACAGATACGCAGTATTTT. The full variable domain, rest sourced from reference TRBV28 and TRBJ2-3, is DVKVTQSSRYLVKRTGEKVFLECVQDMDHENMFWYRQDPGLGLRLIYFSYDVKMKEKGDIPEGYSVSREKKERFSLILESASTNQTSMYLCASSLGDKGTDTQYFGPGTRLTVL.